This T cell receptor (beta chain) was recorded in a study of cytomegalovirus exposure and HLA in healthy donors. General observations from the study: As a later analysis showed, a missense DCLRE1C variant was linked to trimming of TCR beta V- and J-genes.

There are 12 residues in the CDR3. Germline V gives CDR1 MDHEN, CDR2 SYDVKM. V lost 6 bases to trimming and J lost 4 bases, with 9 bases between them. It was with 60 Vbeta and 13 Jbeta primers that the PCR ran. Assay: immunoSEQ multiplex PCR; the TCRdb copy retains only in-frame clones and omits some. The repertoire holds some 170,000 clones, roughly four fifths seen once, with under 2% in the top ten. Of note for this clone: What it recognizes is unknown.

V and J are TRBV28 and TRBJ1-1; weak D call: TRBD1 (5 bases). This sequence originates from a young woman in good health and CMV-seronegative. The sample was PBMCs. For the CDR3, the DNA is TGTGCCAGCAGACTGACAGCCACTGAAGCTTTCTTT. Translating gives CASRLTATEAFF.